This passage covers 5 T cell receptor beta chains from one sample sequenced in a study of metastatic and nonmetastatic thyroid tumors (dated by TCRdb to about 2020). Before undergoing thyroid surgery, none of the patients had been given any kind of treatment. The library was prepared using PCR. Sequenced using an Illumina HiSeq 4000. TCRdb trimmed public reads at Q25 via fastp, called clones via MiXCR and kept in-frame beta chains. For this sample the table gives roughly 81,000 clones, of which 8% to 9.5% were detected only once. The leading ten clones occupy 8.8% of the sample. The source material was blood. Receptors were obtained from a female donor with papillary thyroid cancer or a benign thyroid nodule (not recorded which). Some clones in this sample may be carry-over from other donors' samples.

This clone was seen at least ten times. CDR3 DNA: TGTGCCAGCAGCCAAGAGTCCGGGACAGTCCGCAATCAGCCCCAGCATTTT. Its translation: CASSQESGTVRNQPQHF. The chain carries TRBV3-1 and TRBJ1-5, with 7 nucleotides matching TRBD1. The CDR3 sequence is 17 residues long. The V gene end was trimmed by 0 bases and the J gene end by 2 bases; junction bases not matched to a gene: 7. Germline V gene lookup returns CDR1 LGHDT and CDR2 YNNKEL (reference sequence). The full variable domain, completed using reference TRBV3-1 and TRBJ1-5, is DTAVSQTPKYLVTQMGNDKSIKCEQNLGHDTMYWYKQDSKKFLKIMFSYNNKELIINETVPNRFSPKSPDKAHLNLHINSLELGDSAVYFCASSQESGTVRNQPQHFGDGTRLSIL.

The DNA of the CDR3 is TGCGCCAGCAGCTTGCTAGCGGGGGTTGTGAACAATGAGCAGTTCTTC. This translates into CASSLLAGVVNNEQFF. The rearrangement links TRBV5-1 to TRBJ2-1, with 10 bases fitting TRBD2. The V and J ends lost 1 base and 5 bases, in that order; junction bases with no gene match: 6. CDR1 and CDR2 from the germline V gene are SGHRS and YFSETQ. The CDR3 runs 16 residues.

This clone is labeled as large. This sequence joins TRBV27 and TRBJ2-7, with D perhaps matching TRBD1 (6 bases). The CDR3 contains 14 residues. CDR1 and CDR2 (germline): MNHEY, SMNVEV (reference sequence). Trimming cost V 4 bases and J 4 bases, with 14 bases left between them. The CDR3, as DNA: TGTGCCAGCAGTTCAGGGGCCTCGAGGTACGAGCAGTACTTC. Translated: CASSSGASRYEQYF.

This clone was found many times. J is TRBJ2-1 and V is TRBV10-1, with D hard to call. V shed 10 bases and J shed 1 base, with 8 bases lying between them. This CDR3 has 12 amino acids. Germline CDR1 is WNHNN and CDR2 is SYGVQD (reference sequence). CDR3: CATAESYNEQFF. CDR3 DNA sequence: TGCGCCACCGCGGAGTCCTACAATGAGCAGTTCTTC.

This clone occurred a few times. The chain recombines TRBV11-2 with TRBJ2-7; D is uncertain. The germline V gene has CDR1 SGHAT and CDR2 FQNNGV. With 5 bases removed from V and 7 bases from J, the gap between germline ends came to 30 bases. The length of the CDR3 is 18 residues. In nucleotides, the CDR3 is TGTGCCAGCAGCCAATTCTCGCCCTTCAAGGCCCATAACGGAGAGCAGTACTTC. It yields the protein CASSQFSPFKAHNGEQYF.